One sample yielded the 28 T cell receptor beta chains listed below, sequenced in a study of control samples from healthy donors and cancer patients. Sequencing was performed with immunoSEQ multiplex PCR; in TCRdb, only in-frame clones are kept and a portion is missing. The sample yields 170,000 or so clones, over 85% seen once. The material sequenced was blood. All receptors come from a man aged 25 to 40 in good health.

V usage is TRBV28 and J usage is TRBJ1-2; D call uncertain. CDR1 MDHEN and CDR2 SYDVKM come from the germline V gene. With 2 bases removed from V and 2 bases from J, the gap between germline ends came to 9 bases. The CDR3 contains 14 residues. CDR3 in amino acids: CASSLPTGNYGYTF. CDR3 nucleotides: TGTGCCAGCAGTTTACCGACGGGGAACTATGGCTACACCTTC.

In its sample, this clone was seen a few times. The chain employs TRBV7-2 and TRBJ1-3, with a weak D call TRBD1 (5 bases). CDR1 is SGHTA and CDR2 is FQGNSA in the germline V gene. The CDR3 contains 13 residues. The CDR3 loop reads CATGGYTGNTIYF. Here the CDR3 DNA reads TGTGCTACGGGGGGTTACACCGGAAACACCATATATTTT.

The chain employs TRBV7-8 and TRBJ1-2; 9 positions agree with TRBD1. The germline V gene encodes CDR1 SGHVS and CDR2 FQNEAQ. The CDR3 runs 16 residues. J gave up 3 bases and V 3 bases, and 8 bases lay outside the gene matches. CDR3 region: CASSFSRQGEYYGYTF. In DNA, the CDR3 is TGTGCCAGCAGCTTCTCACGACAGGGGGAATACTATGGCTACACCTTC. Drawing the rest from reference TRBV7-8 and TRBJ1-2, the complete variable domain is GAGVSQSPRYKVAKRGQDVALRCDPISGHVSLFWYQQALGQGPEFLTYFQNEAQLDKSGLPSDRFFAERPEGSVSTLKIQRTQQEDSAVYLCASSFSRQGEYYGYTFGSGTRLTVV.

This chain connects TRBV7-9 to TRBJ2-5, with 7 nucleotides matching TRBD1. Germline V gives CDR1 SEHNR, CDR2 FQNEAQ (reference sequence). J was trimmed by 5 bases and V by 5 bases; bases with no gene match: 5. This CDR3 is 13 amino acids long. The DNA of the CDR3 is TGTGCCAGCAGCCCAACAGGGGTGGAGACCCAGTACTTC. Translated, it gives CASSPTGVETQYF.

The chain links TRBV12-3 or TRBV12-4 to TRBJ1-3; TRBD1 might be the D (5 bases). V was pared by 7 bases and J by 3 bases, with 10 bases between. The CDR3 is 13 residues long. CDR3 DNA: TGTGCCAGCACCCGGGGGGGTGGAAACACCATATATTTT. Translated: CASTRGGGNTIYF.

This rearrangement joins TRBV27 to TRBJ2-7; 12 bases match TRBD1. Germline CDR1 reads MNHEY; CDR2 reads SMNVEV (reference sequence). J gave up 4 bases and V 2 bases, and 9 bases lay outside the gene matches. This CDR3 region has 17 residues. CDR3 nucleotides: TGTGCCAGCAGTTTAAAACCCGGGACAGGGGGCGGGTACGAGCAGTACTTC. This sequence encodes CASSLKPGTGGGYEQYF.

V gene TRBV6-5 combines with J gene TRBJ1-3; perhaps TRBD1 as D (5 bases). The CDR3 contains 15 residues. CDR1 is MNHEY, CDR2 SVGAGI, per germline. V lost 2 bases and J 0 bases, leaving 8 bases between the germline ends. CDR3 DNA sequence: TGTGCCAGCAGTTACGGGGGTCTCTCTGGAAACACCATATATTTT. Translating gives CASSYGGLSGNTIYF.

The CDR3 loop reads CASSSLGVGNQPQHF. The CDR3 nucleotides are TGTGCCAGTAGTTCTCTAGGGGTGGGCAATCAGCCCCAGCATTTT. This chain links TRBV19 with TRBJ1-5, with D tentatively TRBD1 (5 bases). The CDR3 has 15 residues. V lost 5 bases and J 2 bases, leaving 13 bases between the germline ends. The V gene's germline CDR1 is LNHDA and CDR2 SQIVND (reference sequence).

The CDR3: CASSLAWDTSYEQYF. As DNA, the CDR3 is TGTGCCAGCAGCTTAGCTTGGGACACTTCCTACGAGCAGTACTTC. The J gene is TRBJ2-7, the V gene TRBV11-1, with a weak D call TRBD1 (6 bases). Germline V gene sequence: CDR1 SGHAT, CDR2 FQDESV (reference sequence). CDR3 length: 15 amino acids. The ends were cut back, 0 bases at V and 1 base at J, with 10 bases in the middle.

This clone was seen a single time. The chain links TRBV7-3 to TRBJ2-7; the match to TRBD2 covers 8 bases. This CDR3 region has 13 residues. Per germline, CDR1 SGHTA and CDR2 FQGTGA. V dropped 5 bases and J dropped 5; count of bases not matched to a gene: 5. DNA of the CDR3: TGTGCCAGCAGCCCCGGACTAGCCCACGAGCAGTACTTC. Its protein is CASSPGLAHEQYF.

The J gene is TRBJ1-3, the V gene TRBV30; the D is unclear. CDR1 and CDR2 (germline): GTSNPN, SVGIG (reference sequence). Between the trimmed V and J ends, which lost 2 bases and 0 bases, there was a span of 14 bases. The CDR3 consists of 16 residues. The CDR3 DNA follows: TGTGCCTGGAGTCGGGCCCTCTTGAGCTCTGGAAACACCATATATTTT. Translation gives CAWSRALLSSGNTIYF.

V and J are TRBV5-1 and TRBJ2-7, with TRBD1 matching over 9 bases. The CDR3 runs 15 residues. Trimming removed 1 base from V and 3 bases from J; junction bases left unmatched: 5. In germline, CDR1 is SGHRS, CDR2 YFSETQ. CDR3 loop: CASSLTGGNIYEQYF. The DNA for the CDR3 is TGCGCCAGCAGCTTGACAGGGGGCAATATCTACGAGCAGTACTTC.

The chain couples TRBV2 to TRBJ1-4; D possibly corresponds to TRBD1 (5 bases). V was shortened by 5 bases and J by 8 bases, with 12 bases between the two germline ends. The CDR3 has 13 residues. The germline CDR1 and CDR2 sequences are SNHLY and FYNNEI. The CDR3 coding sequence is TGTGCCAGCAGTCCGGGGGTACGAGAAAAACTGTTTTTT. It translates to CASSPGVREKLFF. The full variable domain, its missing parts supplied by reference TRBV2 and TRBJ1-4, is EPEVTQTPSHQVTQMGQEVILRCVPISNHLYFYWYRQILGQKVEFLVSFYNNEISEKSEIFDDQFSVERPDGSNFTLKIRSTKLEDSAMYFCASSPGVREKLFFGSGTQLSVL.

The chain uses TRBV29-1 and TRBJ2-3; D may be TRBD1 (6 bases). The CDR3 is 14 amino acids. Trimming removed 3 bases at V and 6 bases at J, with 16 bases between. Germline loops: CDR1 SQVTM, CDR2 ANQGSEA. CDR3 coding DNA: TGCAGCGTTGAGACCGGGACATCAAGGGATACGCAGTATTTT. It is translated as CSVETGTSRDTQYF.

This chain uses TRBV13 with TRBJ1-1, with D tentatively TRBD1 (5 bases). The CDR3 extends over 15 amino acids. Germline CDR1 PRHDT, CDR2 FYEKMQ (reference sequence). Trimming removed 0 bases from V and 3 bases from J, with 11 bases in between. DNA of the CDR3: TGTGCCAGCAGCTTAGGACGGAGGGGAGACACTGAAGCTTTCTTT. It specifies CASSLGRRGDTEAFF.

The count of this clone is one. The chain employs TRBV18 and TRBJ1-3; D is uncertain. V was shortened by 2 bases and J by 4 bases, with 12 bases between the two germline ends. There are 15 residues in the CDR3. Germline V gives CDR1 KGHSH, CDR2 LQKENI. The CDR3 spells CASSPKTSMGNTIYF. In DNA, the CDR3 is TGTGCCAGCTCACCAAAGACCTCCATGGGAAACACCATATATTTT.

This chain's CDR3 is CASSTPGPITTDTQYF. The CDR3 bases are TGTGCCAGCAGTACCCCGGGCCCTATCACCACAGATACGCAGTATTTT. The rearrangement joins TRBV6-6 to TRBJ2-3, with D uncertain. The CDR3 has 16 residues. Germline V gene lookup returns CDR1 MNHNY and CDR2 SVGAGI (reference sequence). The V gene lost 5 bases and the J gene lost 2 bases, with 17 bases spanning the gap.

This CDR3 reads CASSQDRNPGNTIYF. The CDR3 coding sequence is TGTGCCAGCAGCCAAGATCGGAACCCTGGAAACACCATATATTTT. The rearrangement joins TRBV4-2 to TRBJ1-3, with D unresolved. CDR1 and CDR2 from the germline V gene are LGHNA and YNFKEQ. The CDR3 spans 15 residues. V was shortened by 0 bases and J by 2 bases, with 8 bases between the two germline ends.

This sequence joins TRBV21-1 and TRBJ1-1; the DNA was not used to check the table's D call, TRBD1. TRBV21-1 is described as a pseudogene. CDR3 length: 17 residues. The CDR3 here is CASSQRGRGLVNTEAFF. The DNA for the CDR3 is TGTGCCAGCAGCCAACGGGGTAGGGGGCTGGTGAACACTGAAGCTTTCTTT.

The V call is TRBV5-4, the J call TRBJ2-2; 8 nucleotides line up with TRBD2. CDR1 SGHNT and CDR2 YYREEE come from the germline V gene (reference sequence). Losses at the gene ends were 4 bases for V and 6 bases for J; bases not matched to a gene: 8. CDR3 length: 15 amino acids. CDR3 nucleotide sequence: TGTGCCAGCAGCCCACGGACTAGCATCTCCGGGGAGCTGTTTTTT. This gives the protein CASSPRTSISGELFF.

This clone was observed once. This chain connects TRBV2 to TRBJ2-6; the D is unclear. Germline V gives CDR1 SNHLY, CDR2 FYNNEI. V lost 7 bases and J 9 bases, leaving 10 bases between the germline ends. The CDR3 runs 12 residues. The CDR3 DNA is TGTGCCAGCATGGAGACGGGCAACGTCCTGACTTTC. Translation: CASMETGNVLTF.

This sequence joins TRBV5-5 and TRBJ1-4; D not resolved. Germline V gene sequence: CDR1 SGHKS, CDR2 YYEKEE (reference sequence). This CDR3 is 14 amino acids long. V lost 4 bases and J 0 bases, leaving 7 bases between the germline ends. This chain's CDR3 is CASSVSATNEKLFF. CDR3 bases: TGTGCCAGCAGCGTTTCTGCAACTAATGAAAAACTGTTTTTT.

This CDR3 reads CASSQVDRDNTEAFF. The CDR3 DNA reads TGCGCCAGCAGCCAGGTAGACAGGGATAACACTGAAGCTTTCTTT. The genes are TRBV4-3 and TRBJ1-1, with 7 bases identical to TRBD1. The junction had 6 bases not matched to a gene; V was cut back by 3 bases and J by 2 bases. Germline loops: CDR1 LGHNA, CDR2 YSLEER. The CDR3 loop spans 15 amino acids.

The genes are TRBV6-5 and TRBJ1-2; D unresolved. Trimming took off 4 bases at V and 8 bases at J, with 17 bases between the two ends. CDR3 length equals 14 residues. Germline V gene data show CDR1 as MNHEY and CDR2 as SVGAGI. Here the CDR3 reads CASSSSWGAGGYTF. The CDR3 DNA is TGTGCCAGCAGTTCATCCTGGGGAGCGGGAGGCTACACCTTC.

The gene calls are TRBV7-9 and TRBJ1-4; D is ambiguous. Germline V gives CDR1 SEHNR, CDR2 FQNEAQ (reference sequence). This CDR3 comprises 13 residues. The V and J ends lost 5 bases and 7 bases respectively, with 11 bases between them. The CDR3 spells CASSLNLPEKLFF. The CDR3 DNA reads TGTGCCAGCAGCCTCAACCTGCCTGAAAAACTGTTTTTT.

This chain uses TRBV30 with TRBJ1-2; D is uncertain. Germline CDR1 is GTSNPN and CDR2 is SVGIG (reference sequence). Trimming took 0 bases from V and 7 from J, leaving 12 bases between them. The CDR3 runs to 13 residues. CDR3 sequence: CAWSVYGSGGYTF. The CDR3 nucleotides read TGTGCCTGGAGTGTATACGGATCGGGTGGCTACACCTTC.

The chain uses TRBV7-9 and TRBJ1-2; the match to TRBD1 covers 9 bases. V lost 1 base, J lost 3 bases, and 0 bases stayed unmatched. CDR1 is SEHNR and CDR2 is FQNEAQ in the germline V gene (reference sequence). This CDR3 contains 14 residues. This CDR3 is CASSLGTGDYGYTF. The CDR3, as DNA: TGTGCCAGCAGCTTAGGGACAGGGGACTATGGCTACACCTTC.

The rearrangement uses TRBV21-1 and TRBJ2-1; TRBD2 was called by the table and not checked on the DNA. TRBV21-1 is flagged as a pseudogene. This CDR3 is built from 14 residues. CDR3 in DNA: TGTGCCAGCAGCAAAGAAGCGGGAGACAATGAGCAGTTCTTC. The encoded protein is CASSKEAGDNEQFF.